This T cell receptor (beta chain) is drawn from a study of cytotoxic CD8 clonotypes in ibrutinib-treated CLL. The CDR3 consists of 14 residues. Germline-derived CDR1 and CDR2 are SQVTM and ANQGSEA. V dropped 7 bases and J dropped 1; count of bases not matched to a gene: 6. Using immunoSEQ multiplex PCR, the repertoire was profiled, and TCRdb retains in-frame clones only, with some absent. The sample consists of almost 250,000 clones, 70% of them appearing once. The TCR comes from a human donor with chronic lymphocytic leukemia. The rearrangement joins TRBV29-1 to TRBJ2-1, with 8 bases aligning to TRBD2. Material: PBMCs, obtained after 24 months of ibrutinib treatment. The CDR3 reads CSGSAGASYNEQFF. CDR3 DNA: TGCAGCGGCTCAGCGGGAGCTTCCTACAATGAGCAGTTCTTC.